These 29 T cell receptor beta chains share one sample of origin, sequenced in a study of CD8 T cells in ankylosing spondylitis. TCRdb reanalysed the 5' RACE reads using MiXCR and keeps one entry per CDR3 protein. The sample shows hundreds of thousands of distinct CDR3 sequences, roughly 8.6% of them seen only once. The sequenced material came from blood, either unsorted or a sorted T cell fraction (not recorded which). The source of these receptors is a male donor with ankylosing spondylitis or in good health (not recorded which).

The sample holds many counts of this clonotype. The genes are TRBV7-9 and TRBJ2-1, with a possible D match to TRBD2 (6 bases). CDR3 length equals 13 residues. Germline assignment: CDR1 SEHNR and CDR2 FQNEAQ (reference sequence). V lost 5 bases to trimming and J lost 12 bases, with 17 bases between them. CDR3 protein: CASSELAWGVQFF. In nucleotides, the CDR3 is TGTGCCAGCAGCGAACTAGCTTGGGGGGTGCAGTTCTTC.

This clonotype has more than one count but fewer than ten. In nucleotides, the CDR3 is TGCAGTGCCCCGGGACAGGGGGCCTACGAGCAGTACTTC. Encoded protein: CSAPGQGAYEQYF. V is TRBV20-1 and J is TRBJ2-7, with TRBD1 matching over 11 bases. Germline CDR1 and CDR2: DFQATT and SNEGSKA (reference sequence). The CDR3 length is 13 residues. The V and J ends lost 6 bases and 2 bases, in that order; junction bases with no gene match: 3.

This clonotype was detected ten times or more. CDR3 in amino acids: CASSWRQMNTEAFF. In nucleotides, the CDR3 is TGTGCCAGCAGCTGGAGACAGATGAACACTGAAGCTTTCTTT. The chain couples TRBV11-3 to TRBJ1-1, with a weak D call TRBD1 (5 bases). Trimming stripped 4 bases from V and 0 bases from J, with 9 bases between. Germline CDR1 is SGHNT and CDR2 is YENEEA. The CDR3 is 14 amino acids.

This clonotype was found many times. V gene TRBV20-1 combines with J gene TRBJ2-4, with TRBD1 matching 10 bases. The J segment lost 7 bases and the V segment lost 5 bases, leaving 11 bases of the junction unmatched. Germline V lookup: CDR1 DFQATT, CDR2 SNEGSKA (reference sequence). The CDR3 extends over 15 amino acids. CDR3 region: CSAVAGQGVLNIQYF. CDR3 DNA: TGCAGTGCTGTCGCAGGACAGGGGGTTCTTAACATTCAGTACTTC.

This clonotype was observed a single time. Being one base from a much bigger clone, this may be a read error. V is TRBV27 and J is TRBJ2-1; possible D gene TRBD2, 6 bases. This CDR3 has 14 amino acids. CDR1 is MNHEY, CDR2 SMNVEV, per germline (reference sequence). CDR3 region: CASSFEGLHNGQFF. As DNA, the CDR3 is TGTGCCAGCAGTTTTGAGGGACTCCACAATGGGCAGTTCTTC.

This clonotype was detected ten times or more. The chain carries TRBV6-5 and TRBJ2-7; TRBD2 matches 9 bases. This CDR3 region has 15 residues. The germline V gene has CDR1 MNHEY and CDR2 SVGAGI. The junction had 2 bases not matched to a gene; V was cut back by 0 bases and J by 2 bases. CDR3 sequence: CASSYSGLAAYEQYF. Written as DNA, the CDR3 is TGTGCCAGCAGTTACTCGGGACTAGCAGCCTACGAGCAGTACTTC.

There are many counts of this clonotype. The V gene is TRBV5-6, the J gene TRBJ1-1; possible D gene TRBD1, 5 bases. Germline V lookup: CDR1 SGHDT, CDR2 YYEEEE. Trimming removed 4 bases from V and 2 bases from J, with 18 bases in between. CDR3 length equals 16 residues. CDR3 coding DNA: TGTGCCAGCAGCCCCTACCGACAGACACTCAACACTGAAGCTTTCTTT. Its translation: CASSPYRQTLNTEAFF.

This clonotype showed up many times. The chain has TRBV20-1 and TRBJ2-7, with a tentative D call TRBD2 (5 bases). Trimming removed 6 bases from V and 11 bases from J, with 26 bases in between. The CDR3 extends over 14 amino acids. Germline V gene sequence: CDR1 DFQATT, CDR2 SNEGSKA (reference sequence). CDR3 sequence (DNA): TGCAGTGCGGGCCGGGCTTCCACCCCTCCGAGGGAGTACTTC. Amino acids: CSAGRASTPPREYF.

This clonotype was seen a handful of times. This rearrangement joins TRBV7-2 to TRBJ1-4; D may be TRBD1 (6 bases). CDR3 size: 15 residues. Germline V gives CDR1 SGHTA, CDR2 FQGNSA. Trimming stripped 5 bases from V and 7 bases from J, with 17 bases between. The CDR3 is CASSKVGRGGEKLFF. CDR3 in DNA: TGTGCCAGCAGCAAAGTCGGCAGGGGTGGTGAAAAACTGTTTTTT. Variable domain in full (rest from reference TRBV7-2 and TRBJ1-4): GAGVSQSPSNKVTEKGKDVELRCDPISGHTALYWYRQSLGQGLEFLIYFQGNSAPDKSGLPSDRFSAERTGGSVSTLTIQRTQQEDSAVYLCASSKVGRGGEKLFFGSGTQLSVL.

This clonotype was observed many times. The chain is built from TRBV20-1 and TRBJ2-2, with D unclear. The length of the CDR3 is 17 residues. V gave up 0 bases and J gave up 0 bases, with 14 bases separating them. Germline loops: CDR1 DFQATT, CDR2 SNEGSKA (reference sequence). CDR3 nucleotide sequence: TGCAGTGCTAGAGATCTCCGTGCAGCCTCGAACACCGGGGAGCTGTTTTTT. Its protein product is CSARDLRAASNTGELFF.

This clonotype has at least ten counts. This chain uses TRBV4-2 with TRBJ2-1; 7 bases map to TRBD2. There are 15 residues in the CDR3. With V trimmed by 1 base and J by 8 bases, 8 bases remained unmatched. The germline V gene has CDR1 LGHNA and CDR2 YNFKEQ. The CDR3 DNA sequence: TGTGCCAGCAGCCAAGTGGTGGGAGGGATGGATGAGCAGTTCTTC. Its protein product is CASSQVVGGMDEQFF.

This clonotype was seen ten or more times. The V gene is TRBV20-1, the J gene TRBJ2-3; 8 bases fit TRBD1. CDR3 length equals 14 residues. Germline-derived CDR1 and CDR2 are DFQATT and SNEGSKA (reference sequence). V gave up 6 bases and J gave up 0 bases; unmatched junction bases: 5. The CDR3 DNA reads TGCAGTGCCCAGGGACAGGCTAGCACAGATACGCAGTATTTT. Translation gives CSAQGQASTDTQYF.

The table lists this clonotype with many counts. This rearrangement joins TRBV7-2 to TRBJ2-7; 10 bases map to TRBD1. Germline V gene lookup returns CDR1 SGHTA and CDR2 FQGNSA. The V gene end was trimmed by 4 bases and the J gene end by 4 bases; junction bases not matched to a gene: 7. The CDR3 runs 15 residues. The CDR3 reads CASSSRQGAEYEQYF. CDR3 DNA sequence: TGTGCCAGCAGCTCCAGACAGGGGGCTGAATACGAGCAGTACTTC.

This clonotype was seen many times. The rearrangement uses TRBV20-1 and TRBJ2-7; a weak D match, TRBD2 (6 bases). V dropped 0 bases and J dropped 3 bases, with 15 bases sitting between them. Germline-derived CDR1 and CDR2 are DFQATT and SNEGSKA (reference sequence). The CDR3 sequence is 15 residues long. As DNA, the CDR3 is TGCAGTGCTAGAGATCGGAGGGAGTTTAGCTACGAGCAGTACTTC. Protein: CSARDRREFSYEQYF.

A few counts support this clonotype. The V and J genes are TRBV6-5 and TRBJ2-5, with D maybe TRBD1 (5 bases). The CDR3 totals 13 residues. The germline V gene encodes CDR1 MNHEY and CDR2 SVGAGI. V was pared by 6 bases and J by 5 bases, with 13 bases between. The CDR3 bases are TGTGCCAGCAGCTACAATCCAGGGGAGACCCAGTACTTC. This translates into CASSYNPGETQYF.

CDR3 loop: CSARAPGTGLAEAFF. The CDR3 coding sequence is TGCAGTGCTAGAGCTCCCGGGACCGGTTTGGCTGAAGCTTTCTTT. The rearrangement links TRBV20-1 to TRBJ1-1; possibly TRBD1 for D (5 bases). Trimming stripped 1 base from V and 6 bases from J, with 18 bases between. Germline V gene sequence: CDR1 DFQATT, CDR2 SNEGSKA (reference sequence). CDR3 length equals 15 residues.

The chain carries TRBV29-1 and TRBJ2-7; D remains ambiguous. Trimming took off 5 bases at V and 3 bases at J, with 14 bases between the two ends. Germline V lookup: CDR1 SQVTM, CDR2 ANQGSEA. The CDR3 extends over 13 amino acids. CDR3 loop: CSVRAENSYEQYF. The CDR3 bases are TGCAGCGTTCGGGCGGAAAATAGCTACGAGCAGTACTTC.

CDR3 loop: CATRGSGRNEQYF. The CDR3 coding sequence is TGTGCCACCCGGGGTAGCGGGAGAAACGAGCAGTACTTC. V usage is TRBV14 and J usage is TRBJ2-7; 9 nucleotides agree with TRBD2. CDR1 and CDR2 (germline): SGHDN, FVKESK. The trim removed 10 bases at V and 5 bases at J, leaving 9 bases unmatched. The CDR3 contains 13 residues.

Ten or more counts support this clonotype. This chain uses TRBV29-1 with TRBJ1-2; a weak D match, TRBD1 (6 bases). Germline assignment: CDR1 SQVTM and CDR2 ANQGSEA. This CDR3 has 12 residues. CDR3 sequence reads: CRAGGQGRGYTF. As DNA, the CDR3 is TGCAGGGCTGGGGGCCAGGGTCGTGGCTACACCTTC. The complete variable domain, with remaining parts taken from reference TRBV29-1 and TRBJ1-2, reads SAVISQKPSRDICQRGTSLTIQCQVDSQVTMMFWYRQQPGQSLTLIATANQGSEATYESGFVIDKFPISRPNLTFSTLTVSNMSPEDSSIYLCRAGGQGRGYTFGSGTRLTVV.

In this sample, this clonotype turned up many times. The V call is TRBV20-1, the J call TRBJ2-7; D might be TRBD1 (6 bases). Trimming took 6 bases from V and 7 from J, leaving 13 bases between them. This CDR3 region has 11 residues. CDR1 and CDR2 from the germline V gene are DFQATT and SNEGSKA (reference sequence). The chain's CDR3 is CSATGGREQYF. DNA of the CDR3: TGCAGTGCCACTGGGGGCAGGGAGCAGTACTTC.

This clonotype was counted only a few times. The V and J genes are TRBV28 and TRBJ1-5, with 9 bases fitting TRBD1. This CDR3 has 16 residues. The V gene end was trimmed by 5 bases and the J gene end by 5 bases; junction bases not matched to a gene: 10. Germline V gives CDR1 MDHEN, CDR2 SYDVKM. The CDR3 sequence is CASSPIQGAEYQPQHF. The CDR3 DNA sequence: TGTGCCAGCAGTCCTATACAGGGGGCGGAATATCAGCCCCAGCATTTT.

This clonotype was detected many times. The rearrangement uses TRBV29-1 and TRBJ2-2; 12 nucleotides agree with TRBD2. Germline V gene data show CDR1 as SQVTM and CDR2 as ANQGSEA. The V segment lost 7 bases and the J segment 4 bases; nucleotides outside the gene matches: 13. The CDR3 has 17 residues. CDR3 DNA: TGCAGCGCCGGACCCCGACTAGCGGGAGATATCACCGGGGAGCTGTTTTTT. Translated: CSAGPRLAGDITGELFF.

This clonotype was recorded many times. The V and J genes are TRBV7-2 and TRBJ1-5, with a possible D match to TRBD1 (5 bases). CDR1 and CDR2 from the germline V gene are SGHTA and FQGNSA. This CDR3 region has 13 residues. With 4 bases removed from V and 5 bases from J, the gap between germline ends came to 9 bases. The chain's CDR3 is CASSWGRHQPQHF. The CDR3 DNA reads TGTGCCAGCAGCTGGGGGAGGCATCAGCCCCAGCATTTT.

This clonotype was counted many times. This rearrangement joins TRBV30 to TRBJ1-1; 7 positions match TRBD1. V lost 8 bases, J lost 2 bases, and 8 bases stayed unmatched. This CDR3 comprises 13 residues. From germline, CDR1 is GTSNPN and CDR2 SVGIG (reference sequence). The CDR3 sequence: CALTTGPNTEAFF. As DNA, the CDR3 is TGTGCCCTCACGACAGGGCCCAACACTGAAGCTTTCTTT.

In this sample, this clonotype turned up a few times. The rearrangement joins TRBV11-2 to TRBJ2-1; a possible D gene is TRBD2 (7 bases). V was trimmed by 2 bases and J by 4 bases, leaving 21 bases between them. Per germline, CDR1 SGHAT and CDR2 FQNNGV. The CDR3 spans 18 residues. For the CDR3, the DNA is TGTGCCAGCAGCTTACGGGCCAGGGGAGGGGGGGTATACAATGAGCAGTTCTTC. It yields the protein CASSLRARGGGVYNEQFF.

This clonotype occurred many times. This chain uses TRBV27 with TRBJ1-6, with D possibly being TRBD1 (5 bases). CDR3 size: 15 residues. V was cut by 6 bases and J by 10 bases, with 19 bases left in between. Germline V lookup: CDR1 MNHEY, CDR2 SMNVEV (reference sequence). CDR3 nucleotides: TGTGCCAGCAGCTTGACAGACCTCAGAGGATCACCCCTCCACTTT. It encodes CASSLTDLRGSPLHF.

The gene calls are TRBV20-1 and TRBJ1-2; D is ambiguous. The V gene lost 2 bases and the J gene lost 0 bases, with 7 bases spanning the gap. CDR3 length: 13 residues. The germline CDR1 and CDR2 sequences are DFQATT and SNEGSKA (reference sequence). The CDR3 reads CSARQDPNYGYTF. The CDR3 DNA reads as TGCAGTGCTAGACAGGACCCTAACTATGGCTACACCTTC.

This clonotype appeared many times. V usage is TRBV7-6 and J usage is TRBJ2-3; D is undetermined. The germline V gene encodes CDR1 SGHVS and CDR2 FNYEAQ. V dropped 4 bases and J dropped 6 bases, with 8 bases sitting between them. This CDR3 comprises 12 residues. Here the CDR3 reads CASSSPPDTQYF. CDR3 DNA: TGTGCCAGCAGCTCGCCCCCGGATACGCAGTATTTT.

This clonotype was detected many times. The V call is TRBV11-2, the J call TRBJ2-3, with unresolved D. CDR1 and CDR2 (germline): SGHAT, FQNNGV. The CDR3 spans 14 residues. V was trimmed by 4 bases and J by 9 bases, leaving 17 bases between them. The CDR3 spells CASSSQPLAGTQYF. CDR3 nucleotides: TGTGCCAGCAGCTCCCAGCCCCTTGCAGGAACGCAGTATTTT.